The 23 T cell receptor beta chains listed next were all sequenced from one sample in a study of T cell responses to AZD1222 COVID-19 vaccine. Assay used: immunoSEQ multiplex PCR; TCRdb lists only in-frame clones, some missing. The table records approximately 97,000 clones, approximately 90% of them present only once. Sequencing used peripheral blood, obtained on day 0 of AZD1222 vaccination. The source is an adult in good health.

This chain uses TRBV4-2 with TRBJ1-4; 7 nucleotides align to TRBD1. Trimming removed 1 base from V and 2 bases from J; junction bases left unmatched: 7. The germline CDR1 and CDR2 sequences are LGHNA and YNFKEQ. The CDR3 consists of 17 residues. The CDR3 DNA reads as TGTGCCAGCAGCCAAGGAACAACAGGGGATACTAATGAAAAACTGTTTTTT. Translated: CASSQGTTGDTNEKLFF.

This chain joins TRBV6-6 and TRBJ1-6, with a weak D call TRBD1 (5 bases). Looked up from germline, CDR1 is MNHNY and CDR2 is SVGAGI (reference sequence). The CDR3 contains 14 residues. V dropped 7 bases and J dropped 5 bases, with 12 bases sitting between them. The CDR3: CASTIDRNNSPLHF. The CDR3 DNA reads TGTGCCAGCACGATTGACAGAAATAATTCACCCCTCCACTTT.

This clone has a single count. The chain couples TRBV7-9 to TRBJ1-2; 7 bases fit TRBD1. V was pared by 1 base and J by 4 bases, with 3 bases of the junction left unmatched. CDR3 length: 14 residues. Germline CDR1 SEHNR, CDR2 FQNEAQ (reference sequence). The CDR3 here is CASSLGTGGYGYTF. The CDR3 coding sequence is TGTGCCAGCAGCTTAGGGACAGGCGGCTATGGCTACACCTTC.

The gene calls are TRBV3-1 (or the pseudogene TRBV3-2) and TRBJ2-7; D perhaps matches TRBD1 (6 bases). Trimming shortened V by 1 base and J by 3 bases, and 22 bases separated the two germline ends. The CDR3 spans 18 residues. Germline V gene data show CDR1 as LGHDT and CDR2 as YNNKEL (reference sequence). Here the CDR3 DNA reads TGTGCCAGCAGCCAAGGGGGGACACAAGGCCCGCGACACTACGAGCAGTACTTC. Its translation: CASSQGGTQGPRHYEQYF.

CDR3 in DNA: TGCGCCAGCAGTCAATCGGAATTGGCAGCCTCATCCTCTGGAAACACCATATATTTT. It codes for CASSQSELAASSSGNTIYF. The chain links TRBV23-1 to TRBJ1-3; D is undetermined. TRBV23-1 is treated as an ORF (open reading frame) with a function not yet certain. The CDR3 is 19 residues long. The V end was cut by 0 bases, the J end by 0 bases, with 18 bases between.

The chain uses TRBV9 and TRBJ1-4; no firm D call. Germline loops: CDR1 SGDLS, CDR2 YYNGEE. With 3 bases removed from V and 0 bases from J, the gap between germline ends came to 9 bases. The CDR3 runs 15 residues. Written as DNA, the CDR3 is TGTGCCAGCAGCGCGTACAGCTCAACTAATGAAAAACTGTTTTTT. Protein: CASSAYSSTNEKLFF.

V usage is TRBV4-1 and J usage is TRBJ2-3, with D possibly matching TRBD1 (6 bases). The germline gives CDR1 MGHRA, CDR2 YSYEKL. The V and J ends lost 4 bases and 0 bases respectively, with 11 bases between them. The CDR3 contains 15 residues. This CDR3 is CASSRGQYSTDTQYF. CDR3 bases: TGCGCCAGCAGCCGTGGACAGTACAGCACAGATACGCAGTATTTT.

The rearrangement joins TRBV20-1 to TRBJ1-2; D call uncertain. CDR1 is DFQATT and CDR2 is SNEGSKA in the germline V gene (reference sequence). The CDR3 spans 13 residues. V shed 3 bases and J shed 6 bases, with 14 bases lying between them. The CDR3 DNA reads as TGCAGTGCTAGTCGAGACAACAACAATGGCTACACCTTC. Translating gives CSASRDNNNGYTF.

The V and J genes are TRBV27 and TRBJ2-1; D possibly corresponds to TRBD2 (5 bases). Germline V gene sequence: CDR1 MNHEY, CDR2 SMNVEV (reference sequence). The V end lost 2 bases, the J end lost 7 bases, and 9 bases lay between the germline ends. The CDR3 extends over 13 amino acids. CDR3 in DNA: TGTGCCAGCAGTTTAATAGTAGCGAATGAGCAGTTCTTC. It translates to CASSLIVANEQFF.

This sequence joins TRBV7-2 and TRBJ1-5; D not resolved. The V and J ends lost 5 bases and 5 bases respectively, with 22 bases between them. Germline V gives CDR1 SGHTA, CDR2 FQGNSA. The CDR3 extends over 17 amino acids. The CDR3 DNA reads as TGTGCCAGCAGCCCCTCCCCCGTCACCCGGTCCCATCAGCCCCAGCATTTT. Protein: CASSPSPVTRSHQPQHF.

The gene calls are TRBV29-1 and TRBJ1-1; D is unclear. Germline V CDR1 and CDR2: SQVTM, ANQGSEA. The CDR3 extends over 13 amino acids. Trimming removed 1 base from V and 0 bases from J, with 6 bases in between. CDR3 in amino acids: CSVEVILNTEAFF. The CDR3 DNA reads as TGCAGCGTTGAAGTGATATTGAACACTGAAGCTTTCTTT.

V is TRBV30 and J is TRBJ1-1, with D maybe TRBD1 (5 bases). Trimming took off 3 bases at V and 4 bases at J, with 15 bases between the two ends. CDR3 size: 14 residues. Germline-derived CDR1 and CDR2 are GTSNPN and SVGIG (reference sequence). CDR3 nucleotides: TGTGCCTGGAGCGAGGGGACCGGGGGCACTGAAGCTTTCTTT. This codes for CAWSEGTGGTEAFF.

The V gene is TRBV10-3, the J gene TRBJ1-6, with D possibly TRBD1 on 5 matching bases. Germline V gives CDR1 ENHRY, CDR2 SYGVKD. The CDR3 length is 15 residues. V was clipped by 5 bases and J by 8 bases, with 16 bases between them. CDR3 DNA: TGTGCCATCAGTAGCACGGGGCGGGGGGATTCACCCCTCCACTTT. It is translated as CAISSTGRGDSPLHF.

V usage is TRBV6-5 and J usage is TRBJ2-7; no clear D. This CDR3 is 13 amino acids long. The V gene lost 7 bases and the J gene lost 3 bases, with 13 bases spanning the gap. Looked up from germline, CDR1 is MNHEY and CDR2 is SVGAGI. For the CDR3, the DNA is TGTGCCAGCATGAGTACCTCAAACTACGAGCAGTACTTC. Protein product: CASMSTSNYEQYF.

The J gene is TRBJ2-3, the V gene TRBV7-9, with D possibly being TRBD1 or TRBD2 (5 bases each). V lost 6 bases to trimming and J lost 4 bases, with 8 bases between them. The CDR3 is made up of 12 amino acids. Germline V gene lookup returns CDR1 SEHNR and CDR2 FQNEAQ (reference sequence). Written as DNA, the CDR3 is TGTGCCAGCAGGAGGGGCGCAGATACGCAGTATTTT. Translating gives CASRRGADTQYF. Full variable domain (remainder filled in from reference TRBV7-9 and TRBJ2-3): DTGVSQNPRHKITKRGQNVTFRCDPISEHNRLYWYRQTLGQGPEFLTYFQNEAQLEKSRLLSDRFSAERPKGSFSTLEIQRTEQGDSAMYLCASRRGADTQYFGPGTRLTVL.

The gene calls are TRBV7-2 and TRBJ1-4; 10 bases match TRBD1. This CDR3 region has 16 residues. The V gene end was trimmed by 5 bases and the J gene end by 3 bases; junction bases not matched to a gene: 6. Per germline, CDR1 SGHTA and CDR2 FQGNSA. Here the CDR3 reads CASSPDRGRSNEKLFF. The CDR3 DNA reads as TGTGCCAGCAGCCCGGACAGGGGGAGGTCTAATGAAAAACTGTTTTTT. Full variable domain (rest looked up from reference TRBV7-2 and TRBJ1-4): GAGVSQSPSNKVTEKGKDVELRCDPISGHTALYWYRQSLGQGLEFLIYFQGNSAPDKSGLPSDRFSAERTGGSVSTLTIQRTQQEDSAVYLCASSPDRGRSNEKLFFGSGTQLSVL.

About this clone itself: At one end, the junction sequence differs from germline, possibly due to a read error. V and J are TRBV29-1 and TRBJ2-7; the match to TRBD1 covers 7 bases. Per germline, CDR1 SQVTM and CDR2 ANQGSEA. The CDR3 has 13 amino acids. This CDR3 is CSVEDREETGQHF. The DNA of the CDR3 is TGCAGCGTTGAAGATCGGGAAGAGACAGGGCAACACTTC.

This rearrangement joins TRBV7-9 to TRBJ1-6; D ambiguous. The CDR3 length is 15 residues. The V gene's germline CDR1 is SEHNR and CDR2 FQNEAQ (reference sequence). Trimming left V 5 bases short and J 9 bases short, with 17 bases between. CDR3 in amino acids: CASSEARALFSPLHF. The CDR3 nucleotides are TGTGCCAGCAGCGAGGCAAGGGCGTTATTTTCACCCCTCCACTTT.

V gene TRBV7-8 combines with J gene TRBJ2-5; 8 nucleotides line up with TRBD2. The V and J ends lost 1 base and 4 bases, in that order; junction bases with no gene match: 5. CDR1 SGHVS and CDR2 FQNEAQ come from the germline V gene. The length of the CDR3 is 15 residues. The chain's CDR3 is CASSLGTSFVETQYF. For the CDR3, the DNA is TGTGCCAGCAGCTTAGGGACTAGCTTCGTAGAGACCCAGTACTTC.

The rearrangement joins TRBV6-5 to TRBJ1-1; 7 nucleotides line up with TRBD1. This CDR3 has 14 amino acids. V dropped 6 bases and J dropped 11; count of bases not matched to a gene: 15. The V gene's germline CDR1 is MNHEY and CDR2 SVGAGI. The CDR3 region is CASRGRQGMFSAFF. The CDR3 DNA sequence: TGTGCCAGCAGGGGTCGACAGGGTATGTTTTCGGCTTTCTTT.

This clone showed up just a few times. The chain links TRBV6-4 to TRBJ2-2; D unclear. The CDR3 totals 14 residues. Between the trimmed V and J ends, which lost 6 bases and 0 bases, there was a span of 8 bases. Germline V gene lookup returns CDR1 MRHNA and CDR2 SNTAGT. The DNA of the CDR3 is TGTGCCAGCAGCACATACTCGAACACCGGGGAGCTGTTTTTT. Translating gives CASSTYSNTGELFF.

The chain couples TRBV19 to TRBJ1-5, with 8 bases matching TRBD1. There are 13 residues in the CDR3. The V gene end was trimmed by 9 bases and the J gene end by 7 bases; junction bases not matched to a gene: 8. In germline, CDR1 is LNHDA, CDR2 SQIVND (reference sequence). The CDR3 reads CASNDRGGQPQHF. DNA of the CDR3: TGTGCCAGCAATGACAGGGGTGGACAGCCCCAGCATTTT.

The V and J genes are TRBV19 and TRBJ1-2, with D unclear. V was shortened by 3 bases and J by 4 bases, with 12 bases between the two germline ends. The CDR3 extends over 14 amino acids. Germline assignment: CDR1 LNHDA and CDR2 SQIVND (reference sequence). CDR3 nucleotide sequence: TGTGCCAGTAGTATTGTAAACAGTCGCTATGGCTACACCTTC. Translated: CASSIVNSRYGYTF.